This T cell receptor beta chain was documented in a study of blood T cell repertoires in COVID-19. As for the study in general: The cDNA or gDNA used as material had been derived from T cells, B-cell-depleted T cells, or PBMCs.

V was trimmed by 5 bases and J by 2 bases, leaving 7 bases between them. CDR3 length equals 12 residues. A few counts support this clone. As originally analysed: For nucleated cells, counts were estimated from reference gene primer amplification. TCRdb's table, derived via immunoSEQ multiplex PCR, lists solely in-frame clones and lacks some. V, J and clone size are those of that table, while D and trimming were read from the DNA. The data contain approximately 330,000 clones, roughly 88% of them singletons. V usage is TRBV12-3 or TRBV12-4 and J usage is TRBJ2-7, with D possibly TRBD1 on 5 matching bases. The sequence derives from a woman between 50 and 59 years old with active or convalescent COVID-19. Material: peripheral blood. CDR3 DNA sequence: TGTGCCAGCAGTCAGGGCCCCTACGAGCAGTACTTC. It is translated as CASSQGPYEQYF.